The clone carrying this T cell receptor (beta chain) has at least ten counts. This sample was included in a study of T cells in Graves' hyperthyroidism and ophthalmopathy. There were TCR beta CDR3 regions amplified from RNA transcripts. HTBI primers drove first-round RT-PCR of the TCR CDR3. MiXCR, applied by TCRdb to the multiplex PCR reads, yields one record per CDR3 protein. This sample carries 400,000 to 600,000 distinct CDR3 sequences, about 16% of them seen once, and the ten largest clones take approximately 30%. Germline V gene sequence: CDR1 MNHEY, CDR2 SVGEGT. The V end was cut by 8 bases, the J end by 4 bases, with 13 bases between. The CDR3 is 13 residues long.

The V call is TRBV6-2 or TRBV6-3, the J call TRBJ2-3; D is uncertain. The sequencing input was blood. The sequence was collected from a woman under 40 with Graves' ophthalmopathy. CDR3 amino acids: CASRDPKPDTQYF. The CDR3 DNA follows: TGTGCCAGCCGAGATCCTAAACCAGATACGCAGTATTTT.